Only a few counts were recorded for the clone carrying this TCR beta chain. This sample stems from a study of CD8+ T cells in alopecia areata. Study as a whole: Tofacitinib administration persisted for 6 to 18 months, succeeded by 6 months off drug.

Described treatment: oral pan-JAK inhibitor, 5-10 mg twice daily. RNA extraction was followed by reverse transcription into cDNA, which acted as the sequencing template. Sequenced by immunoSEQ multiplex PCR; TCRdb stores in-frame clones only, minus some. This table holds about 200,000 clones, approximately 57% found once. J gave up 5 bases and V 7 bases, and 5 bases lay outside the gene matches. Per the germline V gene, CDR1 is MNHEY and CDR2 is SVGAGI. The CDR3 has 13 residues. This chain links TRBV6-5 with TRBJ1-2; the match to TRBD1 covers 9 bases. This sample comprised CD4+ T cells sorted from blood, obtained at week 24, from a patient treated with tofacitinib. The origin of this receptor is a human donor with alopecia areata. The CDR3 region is CASKGTGHYGYTF. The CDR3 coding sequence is TGTGCCAGCAAGGGGACAGGGCATTATGGCTACACCTTC.